The present T cell receptor beta chain was sequenced within a study of identical twins. This clonotype occurred a few times. Germline V gene sequence: CDR1 KGHSH, CDR2 LQKENI. This CDR3 is 12 amino acids long. V shed 3 bases and J shed 11 bases, with 13 bases lying between them. TCRdb re-analysed the 5' RACE reads in MiXCR, keeping a single row per CDR3 protein. The sample shows roughly 690,000 distinct CDR3 sequences, over 5% of them seen only once. Specimen: naive T cells sorted from blood. This rearrangement joins TRBV18 to TRBJ1-1; perhaps TRBD1 as D (5 bases). The TCR originated in a man aged 18 to 29 in good health. The CDR3 DNA follows: TGTGCCAGCTCACCCAAGGACACGTTGGCTTTCTTT. As protein: CASSPKDTLAFF.